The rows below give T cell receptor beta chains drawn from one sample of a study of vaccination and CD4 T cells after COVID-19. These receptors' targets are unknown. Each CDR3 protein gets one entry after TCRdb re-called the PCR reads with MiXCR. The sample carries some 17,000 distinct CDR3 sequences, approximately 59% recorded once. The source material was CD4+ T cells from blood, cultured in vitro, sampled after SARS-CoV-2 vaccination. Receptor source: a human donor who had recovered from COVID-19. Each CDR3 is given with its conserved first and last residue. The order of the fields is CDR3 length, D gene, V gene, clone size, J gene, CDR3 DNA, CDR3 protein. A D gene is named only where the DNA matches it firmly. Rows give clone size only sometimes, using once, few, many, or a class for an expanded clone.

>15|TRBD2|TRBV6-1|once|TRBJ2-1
TGTGCCAGCAGTCCCCTAGCGGGAGCGGCAAATGAGCAGTTCTTC
CASSPLAGAANEQFF
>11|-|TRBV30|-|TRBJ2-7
TGTGCCTGGAGTATTGGGGATCGGCCGTACTTC
CAWSIGDRPYF
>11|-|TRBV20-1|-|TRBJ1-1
TGCAGTGCTCCCCGGCAGTCTGAAGCTTTCTTT
CSAPRQSEAFF
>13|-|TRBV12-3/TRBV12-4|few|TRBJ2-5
TGTGCCAGCAGTGCAGGGGTTCTGGAGACCCAGTACTTC
CASSAGVLETQYF
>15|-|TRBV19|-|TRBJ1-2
TGTGCCAGTAGTCCATTAAACCGGGACAAGGATGGCTACACCTTC
CASSPLNRDKDGYTF
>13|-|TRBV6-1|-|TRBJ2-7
TGTGCCAGCACGACAGGTTCCCCCTACGAGCAGTACTTC
CASTTGSPYEQYF
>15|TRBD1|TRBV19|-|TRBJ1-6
TGTGCCAGTAGCCTCTTGCGGGACAGGGTATCACCCCTCCACTTT
CASSLLRDRVSPLHF
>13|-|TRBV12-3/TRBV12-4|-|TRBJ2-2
TGTGCCAGCAGACGGCAGGAGACCGGGGAGCTGTTTTTT
CASRRQETGELFF
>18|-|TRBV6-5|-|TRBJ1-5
TGTGCCAGCAGTTACTCCTCGTCATCCGGGACCCTGAATCAGCCCCAGCATTTT
CASSYSSSSGTLNQPQHF
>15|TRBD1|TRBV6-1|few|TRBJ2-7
TGTGCCAGCAGGACCACGACAGGGGTTCCCTACGAGCAGTACTTC
CASRTTTGVPYEQYF
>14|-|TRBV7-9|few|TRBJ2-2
TGTGCCAGCAGCTATAAGCGGACCACCGGGGAGCTGTTTTTT
CASSYKRTTGELFF
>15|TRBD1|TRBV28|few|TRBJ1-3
TGTGCCAGCAGTGACGGGACAGGGAGTGGAAACACCATATATTTT
CASSDGTGSGNTIYF
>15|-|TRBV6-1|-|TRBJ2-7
TGTGCCAGCAGTCGTCTAGGACAGAGCTCCTACGAGCAGTACTTC
CASSRLGQSSYEQYF
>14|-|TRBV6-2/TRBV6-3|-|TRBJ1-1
TGTGCCAGCAGTCCTGGACAAACGAACACTGAAGCTTTCTTT
CASSPGQTNTEAFF
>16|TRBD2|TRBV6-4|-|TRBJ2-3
TGTGCCAGCAGTGACTCAAGCGGGGGGGTGACAGATACGCAGTATTTT
CASSDSSGGVTDTQYF
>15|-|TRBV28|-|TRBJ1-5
TGTGCCAGCAGCCCAACTCAAGGGAGCAATCAGCCCCAGCATTTT
CASSPTQGSNQPQHF
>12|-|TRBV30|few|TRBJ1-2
TGTGCCTGGAGTGTAACTGACTATGGCTACACCTTC
CAWSVTDYGYTF
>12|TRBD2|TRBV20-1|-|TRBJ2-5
TGCAGTGCTGAGGGACTAGCGGAGACCCAGTACTTC
CSAEGLAETQYF
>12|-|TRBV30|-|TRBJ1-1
TGTGCCTGGAGAGTAGCCAACACTGAAGCTTTCTTT
CAWRVANTEAFF
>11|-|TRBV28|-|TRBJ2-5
TGTGCCAGCAGTCCCGCGGAGACCCAGTACTTC
CASSPAETQYF
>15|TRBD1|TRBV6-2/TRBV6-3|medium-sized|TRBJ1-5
TGTGCCAGCACAGGGGGGGCTATTAACAATCAGCCCCAGCATTTT
CASTGGAINNQPQHF
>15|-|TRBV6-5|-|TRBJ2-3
TGTGCCAGCAGTTACCGGGATTCGGGTGCAGATACGCAGTATTTT
CASSYRDSGADTQYF
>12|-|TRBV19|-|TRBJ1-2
TGTGCCAGTAGTGGGACTGTTTTTGGCTACACCTTC
CASSGTVFGYTF
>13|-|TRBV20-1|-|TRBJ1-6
TGCAGTGCTATAGGTCCGAATAATTCACCCCTCCACTTT
CSAIGPNNSPLHF
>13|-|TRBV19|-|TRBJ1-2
TGTGCCAGTAGTATTGACAGCAACTATGGCTACACCTTC
CASSIDSNYGYTF
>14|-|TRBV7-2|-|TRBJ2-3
TGTGCCAGCAGCTTAGGGACCGACACAGATACGCAGTATTTT
CASSLGTDTDTQYF
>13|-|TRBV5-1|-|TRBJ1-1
TGCGCCAGCAGCTTGGATCATAACACTGAAGCTTTCTTT
CASSLDHNTEAFF
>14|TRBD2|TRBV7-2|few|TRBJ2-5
TGTGCCAGCAGCCGACTAGCGGGAATGGAGACCCAGTACTTC
CASSRLAGMETQYF
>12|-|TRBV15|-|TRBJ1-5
TGTGCCACCAGCGTACAGGATCAGCCCCAGCATTTT
CATSVQDQPQHF
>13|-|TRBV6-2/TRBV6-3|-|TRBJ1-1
TGTGCCAGCAGTTACAGGATTAACACTGAAGCTTTCTTT
CASSYRINTEAFF
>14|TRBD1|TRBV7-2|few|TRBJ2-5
TGTGCCAGCAGTCGAAAGGGGGCACAAGAGACCCAGTACTTC
CASSRKGAQETQYF
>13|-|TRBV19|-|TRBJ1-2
TGTGCCAGTGCCCCGGGTCCAGTCTATGGCTACACCTTC
CASAPGPVYGYTF
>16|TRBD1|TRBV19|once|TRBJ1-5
TGTGCCAGTAGTACGACGGGACAGCCAAGAAATCAGCCCCAGCATTTT
CASSTTGQPRNQPQHF
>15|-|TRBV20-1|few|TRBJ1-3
TGCAGTGCCCGAGAGACACCTCGCTCTGGAAACACCATATATTTT
CSARETPRSGNTIYF
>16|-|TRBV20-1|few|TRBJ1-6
TGCAGTGCTAGTGCTGGAAGGAGCTCCTATAATTCACCCCTCCACTTT
CSASAGRSSYNSPLHF
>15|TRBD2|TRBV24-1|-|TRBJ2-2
TGTGCCACCAGCCAGGCGACTAGCGGGACCGGGGAGCTGTTTTTT
CATSQATSGTGELFF
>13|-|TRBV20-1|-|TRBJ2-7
TGCAGTGCTGTCCCGGACGGTAACTACGAGCAGTACTTC
CSAVPDGNYEQYF
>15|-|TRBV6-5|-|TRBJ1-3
TGTGCCAGCAGTTACGGCGGACGCTCTGGAAACACCATATATTTT
CASSYGGRSGNTIYF
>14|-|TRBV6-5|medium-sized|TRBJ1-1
TGTGCCAGCAGTTATTCAGGGATGTACACTGAAGCTTTCTTT
CASSYSGMYTEAFF
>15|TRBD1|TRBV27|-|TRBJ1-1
TGTGCCAGTCGGACTACAGGGGCGCCGAACACTGAAGCTTTCTTT
CASRTTGAPNTEAFF
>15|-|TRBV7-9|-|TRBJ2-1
TGTGCCAGCAGCCAGACCTTAGGGGCCTACAATGAGCAGTTCTTC
CASSQTLGAYNEQFF